The rows below give T cell receptor beta chains drawn from one sample of a study of T cell responses to AZD1222 COVID-19 vaccine. TCRdb's table, derived via immunoSEQ multiplex PCR, lists solely in-frame clones and lacks some. The sample records some 100,000 clones, more than 75% being singletons. The sample consisted of peripheral blood, taken 28 days after the second AZD1222 dose. These receptors all come from an adult who received the AZD1222 COVID-19 vaccine. Each CDR3 is given with its conserved first and last residue. The D gene is left open where the match is weak. Clone sizes are given selectively: once, few, many, or a class where the clone is expanded.

d_call,clone_size,v_call,j_call,cdr3_aa,cdr3_nt
TRBD1,.,TRBV28,TRBJ2-3,CASSGDRGIDTQYF,TGTGCCAGCAGTGGGGACAGGGGGATTGATACGCAGTATTTT
.,.,TRBV6-5,TRBJ2-7,CASSRQTSYEQYF,TGTGCCAGCAGTCGGCAGACTTCGTACGAGCAGTACTTC
.,.,TRBV5-4,TRBJ2-3,CASSPGLDTQYF,TGTGCCAGCAGCCCTGGTCTAGATACGCAGTATTTT
TRBD2,.,TRBV10-1,TRBJ2-5,CASSRGAGDETQYF,TGCGCCAGCAGCCGAGGAGCGGGGGACGAGACCCAGTACTTC
.,.,TRBV10-2,TRBJ2-7,CASGQVVGEQYF,TGCGCCAGCGGGCAGGTCGTCGGCGAGCAGTACTTC
.,.,TRBV6-5,TRBJ2-5,CASSPTGLGETQYF,TGTGCCAGCAGTCCCACAGGGCTGGGGGAGACCCAGTACTTC
.,.,TRBV6-5,TRBJ1-6,CASGRQRLNSPLHF,TGTGCCAGCGGAAGACAGAGACTTAATTCACCCCTCCACTTT
.,.,TRBV3-1/TRBV3-2,TRBJ2-7,CASSPTGPWEQYF,TGTGCCAGCAGCCCGACGGGACCCTGGGAGCAGTACTTC
.,.,TRBV5-1,TRBJ2-7,CASSLAGGTYEQYF,TGCGCCAGCAGCTTGGCCGGGGGAACCTACGAGCAGTACTTC
.,few,TRBV4-2,TRBJ2-1,CASSQGGSNEQFF,TGTGCCAGCAGCCAAGGTGGGAGCAATGAGCAGTTCTTC
.,once,TRBV12-5,TRBJ2-5,CASGLDPGLLYQETQYF,TGTGCTAGTGGTTTGGATCCGGGACTGCTATACCAAGAGACCCAGTACTTC
.,.,TRBV14,TRBJ1-1,CARIVPPEAFF,TGTGCCAGGATCGTTCCCCCTGAAGCTTTCTTT
.,.,TRBV3-1/TRBV3-2,TRBJ1-1,CASSQVRARNTEAFF,TGTGCCAGCAGCCAAGTTAGGGCCAGGAATACTGAAGCTTTCTTT
TRBD2,.,TRBV28,TRBJ2-3,CASSPREASGGGIDTQYF,TGTGCCAGCAGTCCACGGGAAGCAAGCGGGGGGGGTATCGATACGCAGTATTTT
.,.,TRBV12-3/TRBV12-4,TRBJ2-7,CASSLMWVDEQYF,TGTGCCAGCAGTTTAATGTGGGTCGACGAGCAGTACTTC
.,.,TRBV6-2/TRBV6-3,TRBJ1-5,CASSEAGINQPQHF,TGTGCCAGCAGTGAGGCAGGAATTAATCAGCCCCAGCATTTT
.,.,TRBV28,TRBJ1-1,CASSLIAQVTEAFF,TGTGCCAGCAGTTTAATAGCGCAGGTTACTGAAGCTTTCTTT
.,.,TRBV2,TRBJ1-4,CASSEALPEKLFF,TGTGCCAGCAGTGAAGCGCTTCCGGAAAAACTGTTTTTT
.,.,TRBV27,TRBJ2-7,CASSLRAGANRYEQYF,TGTGCCAGCAGTTTAAGGGCAGGGGCGAATAGATACGAGCAGTACTTC
TRBD2,.,TRBV5-6,TRBJ2-1,CASSTPGLGYNEQFF,TGTGCCAGCAGCACCCCGGGACTAGGGTACAATGAGCAGTTCTTC